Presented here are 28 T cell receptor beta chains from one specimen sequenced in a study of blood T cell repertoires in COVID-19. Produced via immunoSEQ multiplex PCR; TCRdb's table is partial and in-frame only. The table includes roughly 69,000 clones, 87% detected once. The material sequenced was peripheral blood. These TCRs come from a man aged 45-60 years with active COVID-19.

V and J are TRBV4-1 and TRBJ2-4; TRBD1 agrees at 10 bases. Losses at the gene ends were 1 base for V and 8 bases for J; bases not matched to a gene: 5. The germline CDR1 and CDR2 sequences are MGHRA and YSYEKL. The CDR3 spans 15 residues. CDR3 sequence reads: CASSQGGQGWDIQYF. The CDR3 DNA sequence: TGCGCCAGCAGCCAAGGGGGACAGGGGTGGGACATTCAGTACTTC.

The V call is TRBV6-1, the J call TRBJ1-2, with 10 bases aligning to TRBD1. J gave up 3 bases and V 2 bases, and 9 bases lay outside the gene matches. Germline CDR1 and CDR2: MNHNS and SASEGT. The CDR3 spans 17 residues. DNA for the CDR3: TGTGCCAGCAGTGAACGGACAGGGGGGGCGGTCGACTATGGCTACACCTTC. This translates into CASSERTGGAVDYGYTF.

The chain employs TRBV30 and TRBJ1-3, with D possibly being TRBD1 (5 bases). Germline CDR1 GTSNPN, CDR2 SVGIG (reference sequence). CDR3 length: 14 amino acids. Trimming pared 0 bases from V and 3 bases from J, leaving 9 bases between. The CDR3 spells CAWSVAGRGNTIYF. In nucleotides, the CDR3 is TGTGCCTGGAGTGTGGCAGGGCGTGGAAACACCATATATTTT.

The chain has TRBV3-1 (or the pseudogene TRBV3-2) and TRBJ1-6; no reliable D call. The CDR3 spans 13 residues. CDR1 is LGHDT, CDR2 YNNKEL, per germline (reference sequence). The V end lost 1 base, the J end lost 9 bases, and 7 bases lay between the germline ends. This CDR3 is CASSQAGSSPLHF. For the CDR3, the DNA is TGTGCCAGCAGCCAAGCCGGGAGTTCACCCCTCCACTTT.

CDR3 DNA sequence: TGCGCCAGCAGCTTGGTGAGCGGGTTAAGCACAGATACGCAGTATTTT. Translation: CASSLVSGLSTDTQYF. V usage is TRBV5-1 and J usage is TRBJ2-3; TRBD2 might be the D (6 bases). Germline CDR1 and CDR2: SGHRS and YFSETQ. Trimming left V 0 bases short and J 0 bases short, with 11 bases between. The CDR3 runs to 16 residues.

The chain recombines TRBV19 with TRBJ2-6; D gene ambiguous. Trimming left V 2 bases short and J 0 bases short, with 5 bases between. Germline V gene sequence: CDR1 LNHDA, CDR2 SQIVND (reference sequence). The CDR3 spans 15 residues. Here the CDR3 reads CASSITDSGANVLTF. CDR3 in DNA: TGTGCCAGTAGTATAACAGACTCTGGGGCCAACGTCCTGACTTTC.

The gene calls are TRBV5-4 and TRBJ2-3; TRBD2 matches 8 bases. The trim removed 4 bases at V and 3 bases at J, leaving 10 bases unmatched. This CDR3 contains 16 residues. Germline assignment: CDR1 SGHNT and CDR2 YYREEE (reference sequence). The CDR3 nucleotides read TGTGCCAGCAGCAGTTTACGGGGGGGCCGAACAGATACGCAGTATTTT. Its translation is CASSSLRGGRTDTQYF.

CDR3 nucleotide sequence: TGTGCCAGCAGGAATATGGCGGGGGAGGGTAATTCACCCCTCCACTTT. Protein sequence: CASRNMAGEGNSPLHF. The V call is TRBV7-2, the J call TRBJ1-6; D may be TRBD1 (5 bases). CDR3 length: 16 residues. Between the trimmed V and J ends, which lost 6 bases and 6 bases, there was a span of 18 bases. CDR1 and CDR2 (germline): SGHTA, FQGNSA.

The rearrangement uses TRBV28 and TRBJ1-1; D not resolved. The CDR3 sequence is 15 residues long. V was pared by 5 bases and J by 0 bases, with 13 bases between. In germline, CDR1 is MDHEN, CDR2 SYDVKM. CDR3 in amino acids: CASSPGGTMNTEAFF. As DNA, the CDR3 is TGTGCCAGCAGTCCCGGAGGTACAATGAACACTGAAGCTTTCTTT.

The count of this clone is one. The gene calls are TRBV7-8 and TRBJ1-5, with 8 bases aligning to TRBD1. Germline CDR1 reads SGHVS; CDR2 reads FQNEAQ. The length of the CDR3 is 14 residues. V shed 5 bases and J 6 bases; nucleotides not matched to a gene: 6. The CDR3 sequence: CASSRGTGGQPQHF. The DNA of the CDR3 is TGTGCCAGCAGCCGAGGGACAGGCGGTCAGCCCCAGCATTTT.

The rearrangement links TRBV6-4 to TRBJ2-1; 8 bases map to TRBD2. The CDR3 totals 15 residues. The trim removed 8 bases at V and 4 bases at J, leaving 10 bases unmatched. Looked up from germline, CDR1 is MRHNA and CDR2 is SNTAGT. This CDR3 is CASGPGSGGYNEQFF. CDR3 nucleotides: TGTGCCAGCGGCCCAGGAAGCGGGGGATACAATGAGCAGTTCTTC.

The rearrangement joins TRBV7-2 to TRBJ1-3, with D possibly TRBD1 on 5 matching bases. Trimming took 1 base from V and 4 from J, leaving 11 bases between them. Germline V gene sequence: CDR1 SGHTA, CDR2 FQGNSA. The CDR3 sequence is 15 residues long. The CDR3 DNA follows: TGTGCCAGCAGCTTAGTAGTGGCAGGGGGAAACACCATATATTTT. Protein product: CASSLVVAGGNTIYF.

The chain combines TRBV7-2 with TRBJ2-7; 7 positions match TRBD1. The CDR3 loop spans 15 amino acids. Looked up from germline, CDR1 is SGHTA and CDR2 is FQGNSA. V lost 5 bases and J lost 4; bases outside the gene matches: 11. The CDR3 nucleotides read TGTGCCAGCAGCGCATACCCGGGACAGCAATACGAGCAGTACTTC. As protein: CASSAYPGQQYEQYF.

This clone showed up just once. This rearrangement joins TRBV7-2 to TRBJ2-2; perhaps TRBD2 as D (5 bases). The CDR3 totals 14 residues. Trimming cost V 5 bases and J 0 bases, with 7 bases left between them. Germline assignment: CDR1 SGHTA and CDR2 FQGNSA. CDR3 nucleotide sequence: TGTGCCAGCAGCCGGGATCCGAACACCGGGGAGCTGTTTTTT. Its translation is CASSRDPNTGELFF.

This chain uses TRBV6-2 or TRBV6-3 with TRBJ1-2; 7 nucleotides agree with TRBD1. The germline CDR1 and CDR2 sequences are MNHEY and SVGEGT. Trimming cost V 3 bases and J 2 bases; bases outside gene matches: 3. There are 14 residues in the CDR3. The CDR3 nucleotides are TGTGCCAGCAGTTATGGACAGGTCAACTATGGCTACACCTTC. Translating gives CASSYGQVNYGYTF.

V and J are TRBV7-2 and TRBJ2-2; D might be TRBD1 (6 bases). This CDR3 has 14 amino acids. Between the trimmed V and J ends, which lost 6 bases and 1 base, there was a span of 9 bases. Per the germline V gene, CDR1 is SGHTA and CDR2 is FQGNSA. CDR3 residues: CASSIQGNTGELFF. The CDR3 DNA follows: TGTGCCAGCAGTATACAGGGGAACACCGGGGAGCTGTTTTTT.

This CDR3 is CAWWGGTDPSGNTIYF. The CDR3 bases are TGTGCCTGGTGGGGAGGGACGGACCCCTCTGGAAACACCATATATTTT. V is TRBV30 and J is TRBJ1-3; tentatively, D is TRBD1 (5 bases). Trimming shortened V by 5 bases and J by 0 bases, and 17 bases separated the two germline ends. CDR3 size: 16 residues. Germline V gene lookup returns CDR1 GTSNPN and CDR2 SVGIG (reference sequence).

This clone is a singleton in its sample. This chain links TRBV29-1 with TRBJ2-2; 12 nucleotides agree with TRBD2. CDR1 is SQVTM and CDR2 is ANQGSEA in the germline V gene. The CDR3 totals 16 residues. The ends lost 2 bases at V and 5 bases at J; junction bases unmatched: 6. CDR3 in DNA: TGCAGCGTTGAAACTAGCGGGGGGATGCCAACCGGGGAGCTGTTTTTT. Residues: CSVETSGGMPTGELFF.

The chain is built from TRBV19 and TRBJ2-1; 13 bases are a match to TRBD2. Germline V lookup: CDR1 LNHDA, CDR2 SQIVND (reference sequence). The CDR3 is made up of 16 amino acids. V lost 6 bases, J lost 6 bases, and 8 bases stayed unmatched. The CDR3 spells CASRVPGLAGTNEQFF. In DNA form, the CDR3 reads TGTGCCAGTAGGGTACCGGGACTAGCGGGAACCAATGAGCAGTTCTTC.

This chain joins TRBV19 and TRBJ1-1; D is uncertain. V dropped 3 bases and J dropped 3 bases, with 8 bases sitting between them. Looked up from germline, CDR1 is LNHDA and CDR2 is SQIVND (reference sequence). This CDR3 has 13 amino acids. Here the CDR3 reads CASSMRVDTEAFF. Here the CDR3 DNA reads TGTGCCAGTAGTATGAGGGTCGACACTGAAGCTTTCTTT.

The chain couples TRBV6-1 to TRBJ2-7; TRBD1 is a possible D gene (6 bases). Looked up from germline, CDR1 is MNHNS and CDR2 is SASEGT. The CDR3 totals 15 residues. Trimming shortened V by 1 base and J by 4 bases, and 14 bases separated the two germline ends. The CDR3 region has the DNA TGTGCCAGCAGTGAAGATCCAGGGGCTACTTACGAGCAGTACTTC. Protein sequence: CASSEDPGATYEQYF.

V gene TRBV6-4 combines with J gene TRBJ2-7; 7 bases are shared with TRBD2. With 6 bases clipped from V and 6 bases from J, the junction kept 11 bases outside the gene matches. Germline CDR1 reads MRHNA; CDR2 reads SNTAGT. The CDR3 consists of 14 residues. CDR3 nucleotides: TGTGCCAGCAGGACGGTGGGAGGGCCGACCGAGCAGTACTTC. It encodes CASRTVGGPTEQYF.

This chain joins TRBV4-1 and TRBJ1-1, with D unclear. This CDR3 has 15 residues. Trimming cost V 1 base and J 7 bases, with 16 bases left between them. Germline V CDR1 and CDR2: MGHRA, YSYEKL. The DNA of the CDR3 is TGCGCCAGCAGCCAAGTTCCTTTCGCCCCCTATGAAGCTTTCTTT. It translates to CASSQVPFAPYEAFF.

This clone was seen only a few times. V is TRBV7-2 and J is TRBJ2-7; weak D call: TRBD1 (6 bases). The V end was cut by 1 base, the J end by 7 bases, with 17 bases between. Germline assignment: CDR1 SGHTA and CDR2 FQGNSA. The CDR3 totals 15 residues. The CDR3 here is CASSLEVRGVGEQYF. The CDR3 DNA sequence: TGTGCCAGCAGCTTAGAAGTCAGGGGAGTTGGGGAGCAGTACTTC.

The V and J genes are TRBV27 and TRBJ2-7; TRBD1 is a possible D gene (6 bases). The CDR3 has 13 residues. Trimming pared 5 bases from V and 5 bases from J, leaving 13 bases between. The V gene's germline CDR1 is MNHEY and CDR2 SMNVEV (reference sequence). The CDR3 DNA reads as TGTGCCAGCAGTACAGGGTTCCCCCACGAGCAGTACTTC. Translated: CASSTGFPHEQYF.

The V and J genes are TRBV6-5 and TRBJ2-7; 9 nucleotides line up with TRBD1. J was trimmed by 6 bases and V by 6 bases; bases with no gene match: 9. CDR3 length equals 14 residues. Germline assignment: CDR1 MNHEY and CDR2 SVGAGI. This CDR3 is CASSLGTGLGEQYF. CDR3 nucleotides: TGTGCCAGCAGCCTTGGGACAGGGTTGGGCGAGCAGTACTTC.

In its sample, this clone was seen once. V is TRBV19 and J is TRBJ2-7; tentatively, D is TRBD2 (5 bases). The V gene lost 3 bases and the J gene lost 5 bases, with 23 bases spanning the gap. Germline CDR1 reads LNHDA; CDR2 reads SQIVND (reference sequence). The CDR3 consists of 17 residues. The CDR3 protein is CASSIGYDMGVSHEQYF. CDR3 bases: TGTGCCAGTAGTATCGGGTACGATATGGGAGTTTCCCACGAGCAGTACTTC.

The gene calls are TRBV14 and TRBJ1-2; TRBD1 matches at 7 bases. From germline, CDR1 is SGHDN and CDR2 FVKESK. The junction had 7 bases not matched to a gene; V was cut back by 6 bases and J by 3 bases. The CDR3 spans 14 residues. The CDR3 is CASSRDRVDYGYTF. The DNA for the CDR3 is TGTGCCAGCAGTCGAGACAGGGTGGACTATGGCTACACCTTC.